A selection of T cell receptor beta chains follows, all from one sample in a study of immune evolution from preneoplasia to lung adenocarcinoma. Profiling relied on immunoSEQ multiplex PCR, and the TCRdb table lists in-frame clones only, not all of them. The sample lists roughly 28,000 clones, about two thirds occurring once. The sequencing sample was made of FFPE invasive lung adenocarcinoma tissue. The source of these receptors is a person in their sixties or seventies with invasive lung adenocarcinoma. Some clones in this sample may be carry-over from other donors' samples. CDR3s include the opening cysteine and the closing phenylalanine or tryptophan. Fields, in order: D gene, J gene, clone size, V gene, CDR3 protein, CDR3 DNA. A D gene is named only where the DNA matches it firmly. Size tells how often a clone was seen (once, few, many) or the class of an expanded clone, and some rows leave it out.

- TRBJ2-5 few TRBV10-3 CAAQAGPLGETQYF TGTGCCGCCCAGGCCGGGCCCCTGGGAGAGACCCAGTACTTC
- TRBJ1-3 - TRBV5-1 CASSLGVESGNTIYF TGCGCCAGCAGCTTGGGCGTTGAGTCTGGAAACACCATATATTTT
TRBD1 TRBJ1-2 - TRBV5-1 CASSPRDRGPYGYTF TGCGCCAGCAGCCCACGGGACAGGGGGCCCTATGGCTACACCTTC
- TRBJ2-1 - TRBV19 CASSTGGRGVNDEQFF TGTGCCAGTAGTACGGGGGGTAGGGGGGTTAATGATGAGCAGTTCTTC
TRBD2 TRBJ2-7 once TRBV6-5 CASSTRAGVTYEQYF TGTGCCAGCAGTACCCGGGCGGGAGTCACCTACGAGCAGTACTTC
- TRBJ1-2 - TRBV10-3 CAISSPRGVNYGYTF TGTGCCATCAGTTCTCCCCGCGGGGTTAACTATGGCTACACCTTC
- TRBJ2-4 few TRBV11-2 CASSRAPGAKNIQYF TGTGCCAGCAGTCGCGCCCCGGGGGCCAAAAACATTCAGTACTTC
- TRBJ2-1 once TRBV30 CAWKGWDKSSSYNEQFF TGTGCCTGGAAAGGTTGGGACAAAAGTAGCTCCTACAATGAGCAGTTCTTC
- TRBJ2-5 - TRBV6-5 CASTGHETQYF TGTGCCAGTACAGGGCACGAGACCCAGTACTTC
- TRBJ2-7 few TRBV2 CASSRDSYEQYF TGTGCCAGCAGTCGAGACAGCTACGAGCAGTACTTC
TRBD1 TRBJ1-1 medium-sized TRBV27 CASRQGTTEAFF TGTGCCAGCAGACAGGGGACGACTGAAGCTTTCTTT
TRBD1 TRBJ2-5 - TRBV7-9 CASSFSGTEQETQYF TGTGCCAGCAGCTTCTCGGGGACAGAGCAAGAGACCCAGTACTTC
- TRBJ2-2 - TRBV27 CASRRDQRSTGELFF TGTGCCAGCAGACGGGACCAGCGGAGCACCGGGGAGCTGTTTTTT
TRBD1 TRBJ1-1 - TRBV5-1 CATKMPGGEEAFF TGCGCCACCAAGATGCCAGGGGGGGAAGAAGCTTTCTTT
- TRBJ2-2 - TRBV7-8 CASSFLSGTSNTGELFF TGTGCCAGCAGCTTCCTATCGGGGACTTCGAACACCGGGGAGCTGTTTTTT
TRBD1 TRBJ2-5 - TRBV7-9 CASSPGQGARETQYF TGTGCCAGCAGCCCTGGACAGGGGGCGCGAGAGACCCAGTACTTC
- TRBJ2-1 once TRBV6-5 CASYRSVYNEQFF TGTGCCAGTTACAGAAGTGTTTACAATGAGCAGTTCTTC
- TRBJ1-3 - TRBV2 CASRGDAGNTIYF TGTGCCAGCAGGGGAGACGCTGGAAACACCATATATTTT
- TRBJ2-5 once TRBV2 CASSGGAETQYF TGTGCCAGCAGTGGAGGGGCGGAGACCCAGTACTTC
- TRBJ2-5 - TRBV7-2 CASRAGRIQETQYF TGTGCCAGCAGAGCAGGGCGGATCCAAGAGACCCAGTACTTC
TRBD2 TRBJ2-1 - TRBV6-4 CASSDTSEGYNEQFF TGTGCCAGCAGTGACACTAGCGAGGGCTACAATGAGCAGTTCTTC
- TRBJ2-7 - TRBV7-8 CASSLEEGYEQYF TGTGCCAGCAGCTTAGAGGAGGGCTACGAGCAGTACTTC
- TRBJ2-7 - TRBV27 CASSLSGLQGRGRAYEQYF TGTGCCAGCAGTTTATCGGGTCTACAGGGTAGGGGGAGGGCATACGAGCAGTACTTC
- TRBJ1-1 once TRBV11-2 CASSSYRPEAFF TGTGCCAGCAGCAGTTACCGACCTGAAGCTTTCTTT
- TRBJ2-7 - TRBV6-5 CASTRGGSYEQYF TGTGCCAGCACCCGGGGCGGCAGCTACGAGCAGTACTTC
- TRBJ1-1 - TRBV10-2 CASSEIATEAFF TGCGCCAGCAGTGAGATTGCGACTGAAGCTTTCTTT
- TRBJ1-1 - TRBV7-2 CASSPQGRNTEAFF TGTGCCAGCAGCCCTCAGGGGCGGAACACTGAAGCTTTCTTT
- TRBJ1-2 - TRBV6-4 CASSVSPGAYGYTF TGTGCCAGCAGTGTTTCCCCTGGGGCCTATGGCTACACCTTC
- TRBJ2-5 few TRBV4-2 CASSPRWGGETQYF TGTGCCAGCAGCCCCCGATGGGGCGGAGAGACCCAGTACTTC
TRBD1 TRBJ1-4 - TRBV2 CASTVRGQSNEKLFF TGTGCCAGCACAGTTCGGGGACAGAGTAATGAAAAACTGTTTTTT
TRBD1 TRBJ2-3 - TRBV11-2 CASSYTGDGTDTQYF TGTGCCAGCAGCTACACAGGGGACGGCACAGATACGCAGTATTTT
TRBD2 TRBJ2-3 - TRBV7-3 CASSPLAGAGDTQYF TGTGCCAGCAGCCCACTAGCGGGAGCCGGAGATACGCAGTATTTT
- TRBJ1-1 few TRBV2 CASSEARGLTEAFF TGTGCCAGCAGTGAAGCCCGGGGGCTGACTGAAGCTTTCTTT
- TRBJ1-3 medium-sized TRBV7-9 CASSLQGGNTIYF TGTGCCAGCAGCTTACAGGGAGGAAACACCATATATTTT
- TRBJ1-1 - TRBV7-2 CASSLEGRFEAFF TGTGCCAGCAGCTTAGAAGGGAGGTTTGAAGCTTTCTTT
- TRBJ2-7 - TRBV5-4 CASSLTKGPQGEQYF TGTGCCAGCAGCTTGACAAAAGGGCCCCAGGGGGAGCAGTACTTC
- TRBJ2-3 - TRBV7-9 CASSPGRGWTDTQYF TGTGCCAGCAGCCCCGGCAGGGGCTGGACGGATACGCAGTATTTT
- TRBJ1-2 - TRBV20-1 CSGQGYGYTF TGCAGTGGGCAGGGCTATGGCTACACCTTC
- TRBJ2-1 - TRBV2 CASSPGQSSYNEQFF TGTGCCAGCAGTCCAGGCCAAAGCTCCTACAATGAGCAGTTCTTC
TRBD2 TRBJ2-7 - TRBV7-2 CASSLAGLAGSYEQYF TGTGCCAGCAGCTTAGCGGGACTAGCGGGCTCCTACGAGCAGTACTTC
TRBD2 TRBJ2-5 - TRBV11-3 CASTRGREGRGETQYF TGTGCCAGCACCCGGGGGCGGGAGGGCCGGGGAGAGACCCAGTACTTC
- TRBJ2-3 once TRBV12-5 CASGRTDTQYF TGTGCTAGTGGGCGAACAGATACGCAGTATTTT
TRBD2 TRBJ2-3 - TRBV9 CASSVYPRLAGSTDTQYF TGTGCCAGCAGCGTATATCCGAGGCTAGCGGGTAGCACAGATACGCAGTATTTT
- TRBJ1-2 - TRBV4-1 CASSLSDDYGYTF TGCGCCAGCAGCCTCTCTGATGACTATGGCTACACCTTC
- TRBJ1-5 - TRBV30 CAWSRQAGQPQHF TGTGCCTGGTCCCGACAGGCAGGGCAGCCCCAGCATTTT
- TRBJ2-7 few TRBV6-1 CASSEGSDIYEQYF TGTGCCAGCAGTGAAGGTTCAGACATCTACGAGCAGTACTTC
TRBD2 TRBJ2-2 once TRBV19 CASSVPETGLAGISGELFF TGTGCCAGTAGTGTCCCTGAGACCGGACTAGCGGGAATCTCAGGGGAGCTGTTTTTT
TRBD1 TRBJ2-1 - TRBV25-1 CASSNDRGQFGEQFF TGTGCCAGCAGTAACGACAGGGGGCAATTTGGTGAGCAGTTCTTC